What follows is one TCR beta chain and its context. Its matching antigen is unknown. These data come from a study of T cells in Graves' hyperthyroidism and ophthalmopathy. Trimming took off 10 bases at V and 3 bases at J, with 15 bases between the two ends. The CDR3 has 13 residues. Germline V gene data show CDR1 as ENHRY and CDR2 as SYGVKD. Patients having uncontrolled infection, another autoimmune disease, pregnancy or lactation were not included. On the basis of clinical symptoms, serum thyroxine and TRAb, thyroid ultrasound and orbital computed tomography, diagnoses were made. Study-level points and caveats: The model forecast ophthalmopathy, anticipating it by a median approximately 6 months before onset. Most clonotypes expanded in thyroid above 0.001 were likewise present in blood.

Using RNA transcripts as the source, TCR beta CDR3 regions were amplified. HTBI primers were the set used in a first-round RT-PCR of the TCR CDR3. TCRdb re-called the multiplex PCR reads through MiXCR, storing one row per CDR3 protein. This table has 550,000 to 600,000 distinct CDR3 sequences, around 46% appearing once. The sequence was collected from an adult woman with Graves' disease, either hyperthyroidism or ophthalmopathy (not recorded which). Input material: peripheral blood or thyroid tissue (not recorded which). The V and J genes are TRBV10-3 and TRBJ1-2, with D perhaps TRBD1 (6 bases). The CDR3 DNA follows: TGTGCCAGCCGGGACACCAGGGACTATGGCTACACCTTC. Translating it yields CASRDTRDYGYTF.